This T cell receptor (beta chain) came from a study of cytomegalovirus exposure and HLA in healthy donors. For the study at large: Prior work identified more than 90 million unique TCR beta sequences in some 200 million T cells. Broader study findings: Researchers counted roughly 150 TCR beta chains as cytomegalovirus-associated. Earlier analysis yielded a pattern in which most TCR beta V segments were productive about 90% or about 30% of the time.

Deletions cut 6 bases from V and 4 bases from J, with 16 bases between. This CDR3 contains 16 residues. Per germline, CDR1 MNHNY and CDR2 SVGAGI (reference sequence). PCR employed 60 Vbeta and 13 Jbeta primers. Method: immunoSEQ multiplex PCR; TCRdb's copy keeps in-frame clones and lacks some. The profile shows about 190,000 clones, around 82% of them singletons. Comments on this clone: As yet, its antigen is unknown.

Sequencing input: PBMCs. The receptor comes from a boy aged 5-17 years in good health and CMV-seronegative. The chain combines TRBV6-6 with TRBJ1-6; D remains unclear. The chain's CDR3 is CASSRSRGAYNSPLHF. The CDR3 DNA is TGTGCCAGCAGCCGTAGCCGGGGAGCTTATAATTCACCCCTCCACTTT.